This record concerns one TCR beta chain sequence. What it binds is unknown. The data were taken from a study of T cell responses to AZD1222 COVID-19 vaccine. Study observations and caveats: Spike-specific TCR repertoires showed rising breadth and depth after two AZD1222 doses. Unmutated variant regions reportedly attract nearly half of all spike-specific TCRs. Possibly, clonal diversity was underestimated; donors were largely white British and included more females.

The CDR3 has 19 amino acids. Germline V gene lookup returns CDR1 MDHEN and CDR2 SYDVKM. Trimming removed 7 bases from V and 3 bases from J; junction bases left unmatched: 14. Clones were read by immunoSEQ multiplex PCR, and TCRdb kept only the in-frame ones, dropping some. The sample consists of 100,000 to 150,000 clones, about 92% of them appearing once. The specimen comprised peripheral blood, sampled on day 0 of AZD1222 vaccination. The chain combines TRBV28 with TRBJ2-3; 15 nucleotides match TRBD2. This TCR derives from an adult in good health. The CDR3 nucleotides read TGTGCCAGCAAGGGGACTAGCGGGAGGCCTAGGAGGGTAACAGATACGCAGTATTTT. This gives the protein CASKGTSGRPRRVTDTQYF.